The 13 T cell receptor beta chains listed next were all sequenced from one sample in a study of shared clonotypes between healthy human individuals. Generated by immunoSEQ multiplex PCR, the TCRdb table keeps only in-frame clones and is missing some. The table records 650,000 to 700,000 clones, less than 95% of them present only once. The sequencing input was memory CD8+ T cells from PBMCs. Subset specified: CD45RO+ cells pooled with CCR7-negative TemRA cells. The origin of the receptors is a man between 18 and 35 years old in good health. Some clones in this sample may be carry-over from other donors' samples.

The V gene is TRBV6-5, the J gene TRBJ1-5; D gene uncertain. The germline V and J ends were trimmed by 5 bases and 3 bases, with 5 bases remaining between them. Germline CDR1 is MNHEY and CDR2 is SVGAGI. The CDR3 extends over 12 amino acids. The DNA for the CDR3 is TGTGCCAGCAGTACGTTCAATCAGCCCCAGCATTTT. Translated, it gives CASSTFNQPQHF.

This chain connects TRBV25-1 to TRBJ2-7; 11 bases are a match to TRBD1. The V segment lost 1 base and the J segment 5 bases; nucleotides outside the gene matches: 4. This CDR3 has 15 residues. The germline gives CDR1 MGHDK, CDR2 SYGVNS. The CDR3, as DNA: TGTGCCAGCAGTGAATGGGGACAGGGGGTTAACGAGCAGTACTTC. Encoded protein: CASSEWGQGVNEQYF.

Of note for this clone: The same CDR3 is also encoded by other DNA sequences in this sample. The chain recombines TRBV7-9 with TRBJ2-1; no firm D call. Germline assignment: CDR1 SEHNR and CDR2 FQNEAQ (reference sequence). Between the trimmed V and J ends, which lost 4 bases and 7 bases, there was a span of 5 bases. CDR3 length: 11 residues. The CDR3 nucleotides read TGTGCCAGCAGCTGGGGTAATGAGCAGTTCTTC. It yields the protein CASSWGNEQFF.

The chain is built from TRBV6-4 and TRBJ2-1, with no clear D. The CDR3 is made up of 13 amino acids. Per germline, CDR1 MRHNA and CDR2 SNTAGT. With 6 bases removed from V and 2 bases from J, the gap between germline ends came to 8 bases. CDR3 coding DNA: TGTGCCAGCAGAAGTTTCCCCTACAATGAGCAGTTCTTC. Its translation: CASRSFPYNEQFF.

On this clone itself: This same CDR3 is encoded by further DNA sequences in the sample. J is TRBJ2-2 and V is TRBV9; no clear D gene. The germline V gene encodes CDR1 SGDLS and CDR2 YYNGEE. With 4 bases removed from V and 5 bases from J, the gap between germline ends came to 9 bases. This CDR3 is 13 amino acids long. Written as DNA, the CDR3 is TGTGCCAGCAGCCCCGGACGTACCGGGGAGCTGTTTTTT. Its protein product is CASSPGRTGELFF.

This clone was counted once. The genes are TRBV15 and TRBJ1-4; 8 positions match TRBD1. V was pared by 0 bases and J by 5 bases, with 11 bases of the junction left unmatched. The CDR3 is 18 amino acids. Germline values: CDR1 LNHNV, CDR2 YYDKDF (reference sequence). CDR3 sequence reads: CATSREVQGADRNEKLFF. The CDR3 DNA reads TGTGCCACCAGCAGAGAGGTCCAGGGGGCGGATAGAAATGAAAAACTGTTTTTT.

The chain has TRBV13 and TRBJ2-3, with 7 bases fitting TRBD2. Germline V CDR1 and CDR2: PRHDT, FYEKMQ (reference sequence). V lost 3 bases, J lost 1 base, and 10 bases stayed unmatched. CDR3 length equals 17 residues. The CDR3 spells CASSLVGEGRGTDTQYF. As DNA, the CDR3 is TGTGCCAGCAGCTTGGTGGGGGAGGGCCGGGGCACAGATACGCAGTATTTT. The whole variable domain, filled in from reference TRBV13 and TRBJ2-3, reads AAGVIQSPRHLIKEKRETATLKCYPIPRHDTVYWYQQGPGQDPQFLISFYEKMQSDKGSIPDRFSAQQFSDYHSELNMSSLELGDSALYFCASSLVGEGRGTDTQYFGPGTRLTVL.

The CDR3 DNA is TGTGCCAGCAGTTTAAGACTAGCGGGAGGAAGCGAGCAGTACTTC. Its protein is CASSLRLAGGSEQYF. This chain links TRBV27 with TRBJ2-7; TRBD2 matches at 13 bases. The CDR3 runs 15 residues. Looked up from germline, CDR1 is MNHEY and CDR2 is SMNVEV (reference sequence). V trimming: 2 bases; J trimming: 6 bases; junction bases outside the gene matches: 4.

V is TRBV28 and J is TRBJ1-4; 8 bases line up with TRBD1. The CDR3 loop spans 15 amino acids. After removal of 2 bases from V and 11 bases from J, the junction contained 10 bases not matched to a gene. CDR1 and CDR2 from the germline V gene are MDHEN and SYDVKM. CDR3 sequence (DNA): TGTGCCAGCAGTTTAGACCTCCAGGGGGCAGACAAACTGTTTTTT. As protein: CASSLDLQGADKLFF.

The rearrangement uses TRBV7-8 and TRBJ1-5; D remains unclear. Trimming removed 5 bases at V and 4 bases at J, with 9 bases between. In germline, CDR1 is SGHVS, CDR2 FQNEAQ. This CDR3 is built from 13 residues. DNA for the CDR3: TGTGCCAGCAGCCCCACCAATAATCAGCCCCAGCATTTT. This translates into CASSPTNNQPQHF.

The chain is built from TRBV11-2 and TRBJ2-7; a weak D match, TRBD2 (5 bases). Germline loops: CDR1 SGHAT, CDR2 FQNNGV. CDR3 length: 13 amino acids. The ends were cut back, 3 bases at V and 7 bases at J, with 13 bases in the middle. In DNA form, the CDR3 reads TGTGCCAGCAGCTTGAGTCCGCCGGGGGAGCAGTACTTC. The encoded protein is CASSLSPPGEQYF.

The chain links TRBV18 to TRBJ2-5; D unresolved. CDR3 length: 16 amino acids. V lost 6 bases and J lost 5, with 22 bases in between. Germline V lookup: CDR1 KGHSH, CDR2 LQKENI. In nucleotides, the CDR3 is TGTGCCAGCTCCCCAAACAGAGGTGTCTTTCGGGAGACCCAGTACTTC. It translates to CASSPNRGVFRETQYF.

This chain connects TRBV7-9 to TRBJ2-6, with TRBD1 identical over 8 bases. The CDR3 covers 16 residues. In germline, CDR1 is SEHNR, CDR2 FQNEAQ (reference sequence). Trimming took 5 bases from V and 0 from J; bases not matched to a gene: 3. The CDR3 spells CASSDRGGSGANVLTF. In DNA form, the CDR3 reads TGTGCCAGCAGCGACAGGGGTGGCTCTGGGGCCAACGTCCTGACTTTC. Looking up the rest from reference TRBV7-9 and TRBJ2-6 gives the full variable domain: DTGVSQNPRHKITKRGQNVTFRCDPISEHNRLYWYRQTLGQGPEFLTYFQNEAQLEKSRLLSDRFSAERPKGSFSTLEIQRTEQGDSAMYLCASSDRGGSGANVLTFGAGSRLTVL.